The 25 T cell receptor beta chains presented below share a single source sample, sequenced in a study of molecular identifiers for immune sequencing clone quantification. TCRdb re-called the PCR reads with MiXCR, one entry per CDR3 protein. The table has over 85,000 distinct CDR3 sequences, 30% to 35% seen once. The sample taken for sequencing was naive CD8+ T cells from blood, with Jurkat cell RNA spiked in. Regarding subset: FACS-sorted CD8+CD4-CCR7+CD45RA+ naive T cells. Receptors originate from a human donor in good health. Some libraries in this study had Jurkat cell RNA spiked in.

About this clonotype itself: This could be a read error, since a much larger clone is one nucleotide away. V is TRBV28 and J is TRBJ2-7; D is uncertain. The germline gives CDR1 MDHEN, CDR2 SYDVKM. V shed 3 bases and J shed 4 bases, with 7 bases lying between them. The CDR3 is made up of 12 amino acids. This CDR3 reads CASSLLVYEQYF. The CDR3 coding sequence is TGTGCCAGCAGTTTGTTGGTGTACGAGCAGTACTTC.

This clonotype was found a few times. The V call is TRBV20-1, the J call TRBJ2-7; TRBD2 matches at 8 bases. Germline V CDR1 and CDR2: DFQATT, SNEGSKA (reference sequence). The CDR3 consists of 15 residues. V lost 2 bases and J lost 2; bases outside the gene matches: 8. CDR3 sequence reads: CSARTSGRRPYEQYF. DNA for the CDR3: TGCAGTGCTAGAACAAGCGGGAGACGGCCCTACGAGCAGTACTTC.

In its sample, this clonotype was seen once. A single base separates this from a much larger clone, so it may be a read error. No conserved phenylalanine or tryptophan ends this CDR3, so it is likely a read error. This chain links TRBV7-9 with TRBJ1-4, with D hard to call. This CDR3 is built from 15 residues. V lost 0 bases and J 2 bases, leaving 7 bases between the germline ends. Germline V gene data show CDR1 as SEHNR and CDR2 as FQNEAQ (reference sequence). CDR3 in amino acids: CASSLADGTNEKLFL. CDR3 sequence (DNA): TGTGCCAGCAGCTTAGCGGACGGTACTAATGAAAAACTGTTTTTA.

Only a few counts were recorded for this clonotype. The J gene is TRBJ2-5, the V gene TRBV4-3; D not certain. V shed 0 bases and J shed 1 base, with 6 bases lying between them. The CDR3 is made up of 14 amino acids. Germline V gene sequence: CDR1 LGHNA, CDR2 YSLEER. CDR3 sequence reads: CASSQDTVQETQYF. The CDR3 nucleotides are TGCGCCAGCAGCCAAGATACAGTCCAAGAGACCCAGTACTTC.

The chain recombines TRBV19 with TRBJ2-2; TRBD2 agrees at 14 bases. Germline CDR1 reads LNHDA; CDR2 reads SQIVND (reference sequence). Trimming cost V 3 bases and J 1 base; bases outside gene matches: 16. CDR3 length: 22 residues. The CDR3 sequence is CASSIWGRSGLAGVRNTGELFF. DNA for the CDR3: TGTGCCAGTAGTATCTGGGGTAGGTCGGGACTAGCGGGAGTCAGGAACACCGGGGAGCTGTTTTTT.

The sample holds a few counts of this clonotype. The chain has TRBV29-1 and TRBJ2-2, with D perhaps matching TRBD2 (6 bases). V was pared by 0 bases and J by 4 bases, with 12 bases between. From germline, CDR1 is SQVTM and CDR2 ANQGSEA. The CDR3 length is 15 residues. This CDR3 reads CSVEEGGGVTGELFF. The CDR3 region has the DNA TGCAGCGTTGAAGAGGGTGGAGGGGTCACCGGGGAGCTGTTTTTT.

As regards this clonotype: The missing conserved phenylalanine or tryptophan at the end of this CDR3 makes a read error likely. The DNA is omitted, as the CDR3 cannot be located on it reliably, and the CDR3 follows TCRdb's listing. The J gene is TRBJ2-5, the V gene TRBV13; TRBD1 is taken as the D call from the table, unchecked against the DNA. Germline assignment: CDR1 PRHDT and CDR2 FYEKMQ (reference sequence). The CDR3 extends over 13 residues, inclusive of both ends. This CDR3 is CASSLGRTRDTGL.

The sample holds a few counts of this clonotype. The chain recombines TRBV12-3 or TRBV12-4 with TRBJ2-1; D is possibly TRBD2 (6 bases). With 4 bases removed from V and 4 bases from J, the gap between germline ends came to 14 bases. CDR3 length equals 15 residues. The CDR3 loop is CASSWLGTSYNEQFF. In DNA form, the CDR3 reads TGTGCCAGCAGTTGGCTCGGGACTTCTTACAATGAGCAGTTCTTC.

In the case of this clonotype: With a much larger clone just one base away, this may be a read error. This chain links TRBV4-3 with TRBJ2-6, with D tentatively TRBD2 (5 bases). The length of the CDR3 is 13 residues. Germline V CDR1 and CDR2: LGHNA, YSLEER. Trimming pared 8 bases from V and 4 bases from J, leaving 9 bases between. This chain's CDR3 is CASCRRGANVLTF. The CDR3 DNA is TGCGCCAGCTGCCGGAGGGGGGCCAACGTCCTGACTTTC.

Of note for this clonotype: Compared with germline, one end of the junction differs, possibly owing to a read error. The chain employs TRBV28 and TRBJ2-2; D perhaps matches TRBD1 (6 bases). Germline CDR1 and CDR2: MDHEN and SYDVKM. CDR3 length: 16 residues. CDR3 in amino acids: CARSPSQGETAGELFF. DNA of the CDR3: TGTGCCCGCAGTCCTTCACAGGGAGAGACAGCCGGGGAGCTGTTTTTT.

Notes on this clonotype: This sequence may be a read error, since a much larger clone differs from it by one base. In DNA, the CDR3 is TGTGCCAGCAGCTTGGCGGGGTACATTGAGCAGTTCTTC. It translates to CASSLAGYIEQFF. This chain joins TRBV14 and TRBJ2-1; TRBD2 is a possible D gene (6 bases). Germline V gives CDR1 SGHDN, CDR2 FVKESK. The CDR3 sequence is 13 residues long.

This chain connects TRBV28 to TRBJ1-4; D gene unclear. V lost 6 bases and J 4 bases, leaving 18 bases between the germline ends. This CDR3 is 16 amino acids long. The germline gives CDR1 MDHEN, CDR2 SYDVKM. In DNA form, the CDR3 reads TGTGCCAGCAGCGGCACCGGGCCAGGACTTAATGAAAAACTGTTTTTT. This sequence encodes CASSGTGPGLNEKLFF.

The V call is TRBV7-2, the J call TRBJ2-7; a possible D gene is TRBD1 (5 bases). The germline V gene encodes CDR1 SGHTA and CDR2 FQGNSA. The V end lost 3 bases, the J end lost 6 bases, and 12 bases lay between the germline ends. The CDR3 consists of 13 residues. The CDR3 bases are TGTGCCAGCAGCTTCGACAGAAGGAGCGAGCAGTACTTC. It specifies CASSFDRRSEQYF.

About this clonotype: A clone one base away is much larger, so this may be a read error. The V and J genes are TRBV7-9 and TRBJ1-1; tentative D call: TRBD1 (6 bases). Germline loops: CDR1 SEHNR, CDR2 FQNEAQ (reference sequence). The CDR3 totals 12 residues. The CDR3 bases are TGTGCCTTGCAGGGGATGAACACTGAAGCTTCCTTT. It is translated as CALQGMNTEASF.

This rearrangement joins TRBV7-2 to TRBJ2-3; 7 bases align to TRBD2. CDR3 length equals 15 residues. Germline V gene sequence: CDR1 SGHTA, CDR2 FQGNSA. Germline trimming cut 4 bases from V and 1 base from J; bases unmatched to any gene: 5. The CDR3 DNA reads TGTGCCAGCAGCTACGGAGCGGGACGCACAGATACGCAGTATTTT. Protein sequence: CASSYGAGRTDTQYF.

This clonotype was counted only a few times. CDR3 coding DNA: TGTGCCAGCAGCCCCGGGGGTGAAGAGCAGTACTTC. Its protein is CASSPGGEEQYF. The chain couples TRBV7-9 to TRBJ2-7; the D gene is possibly TRBD2 (6 bases). The CDR3 totals 12 residues. Germline V gene data show CDR1 as SEHNR and CDR2 as FQNEAQ (reference sequence). V lost 5 bases and J 7 bases, leaving 12 bases between the germline ends.

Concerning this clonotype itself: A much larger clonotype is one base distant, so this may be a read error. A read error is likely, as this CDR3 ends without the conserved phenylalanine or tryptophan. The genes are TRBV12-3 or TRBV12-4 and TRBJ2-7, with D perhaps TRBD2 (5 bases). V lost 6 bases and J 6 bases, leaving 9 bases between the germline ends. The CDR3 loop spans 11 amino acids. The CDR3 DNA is TGTGCCAGCAGGAGGGAGATCGAGCAGTACTCC. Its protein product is CASRREIEQYS.

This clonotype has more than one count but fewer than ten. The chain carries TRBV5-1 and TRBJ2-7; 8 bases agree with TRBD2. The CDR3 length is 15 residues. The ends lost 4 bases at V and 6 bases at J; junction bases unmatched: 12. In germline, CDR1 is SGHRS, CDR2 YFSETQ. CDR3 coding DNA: TGCGCCAGCAGCGTACCGGCGGGGACTAGGGGCGAGCAGTACTTC. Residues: CASSVPAGTRGEQYF.

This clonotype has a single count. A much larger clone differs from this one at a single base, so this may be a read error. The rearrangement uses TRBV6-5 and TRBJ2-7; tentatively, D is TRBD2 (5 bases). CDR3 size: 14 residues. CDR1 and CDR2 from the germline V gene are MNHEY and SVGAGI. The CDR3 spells CASHPTANLWERYF. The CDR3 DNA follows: TGTGCCAGCCATCCCACCGCCAACTTGTGGGAGCGGTACTTC.

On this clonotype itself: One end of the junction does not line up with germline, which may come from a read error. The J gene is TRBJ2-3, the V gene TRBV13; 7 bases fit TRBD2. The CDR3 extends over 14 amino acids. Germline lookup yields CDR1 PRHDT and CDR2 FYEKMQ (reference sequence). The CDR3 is CASSAGLITETQYF. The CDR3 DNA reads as TGTGCCAGCAGCGCGGGACTAATCACAGAAACGCAGTATTTT. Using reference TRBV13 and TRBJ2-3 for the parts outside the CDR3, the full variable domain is AAGVIQSPRHLIKEKRETATLKCYPIPRHDTVYWYQQGPGQDPQFLISFYEKMQSDKGSIPDRFSAQQFSDYHSELNMSSLELGDSALYFCASSAGLITETQYFGPGTRLTVL.

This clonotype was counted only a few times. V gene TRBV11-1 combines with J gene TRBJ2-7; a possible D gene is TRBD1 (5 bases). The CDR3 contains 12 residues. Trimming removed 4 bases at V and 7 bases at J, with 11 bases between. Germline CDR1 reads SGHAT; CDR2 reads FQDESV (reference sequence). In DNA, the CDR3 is TGTGCCAGCAGCTGGCAGGGCCGAGAGCAGTACTTC. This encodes CASSWQGREQYF.

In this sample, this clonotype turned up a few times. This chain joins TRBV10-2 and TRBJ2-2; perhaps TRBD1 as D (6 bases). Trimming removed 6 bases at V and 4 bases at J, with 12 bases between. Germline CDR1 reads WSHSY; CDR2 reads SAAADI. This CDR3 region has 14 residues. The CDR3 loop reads CASRITGSTGELFF. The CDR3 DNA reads TGCGCCAGCAGGATCACAGGGAGCACCGGGGAGCTGTTTTTT.

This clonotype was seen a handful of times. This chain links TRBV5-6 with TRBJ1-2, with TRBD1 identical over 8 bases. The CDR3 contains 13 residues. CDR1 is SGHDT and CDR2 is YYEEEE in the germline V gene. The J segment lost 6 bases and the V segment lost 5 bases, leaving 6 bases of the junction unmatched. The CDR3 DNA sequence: TGTGCCAGCAGTACAGGGGGTGCGGATGGCTACACCTTC. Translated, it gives CASSTGGADGYTF.

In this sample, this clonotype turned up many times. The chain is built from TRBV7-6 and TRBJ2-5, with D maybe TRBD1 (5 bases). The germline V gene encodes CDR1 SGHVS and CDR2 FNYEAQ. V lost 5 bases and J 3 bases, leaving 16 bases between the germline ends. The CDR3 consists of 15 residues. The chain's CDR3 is CASSIRADRKETQYF. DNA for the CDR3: TGTGCCAGCAGCATAAGGGCTGACAGAAAAGAGACCCAGTACTTC.

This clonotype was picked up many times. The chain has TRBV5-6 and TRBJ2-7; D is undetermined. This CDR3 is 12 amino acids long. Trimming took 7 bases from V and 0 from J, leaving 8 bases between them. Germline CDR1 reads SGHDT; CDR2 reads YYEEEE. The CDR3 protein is CASHGHSYEQYF. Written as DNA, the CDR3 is TGTGCCAGCCACGGGCACTCCTACGAGCAGTACTTC.